The 32 T cell receptor beta chains below come from one sample, sequenced in a study of T cells in Graves' hyperthyroidism and ophthalmopathy. Template material for amplifying TCR beta CDR3 regions consisted of RNA transcripts. HTBI primers drove first-round RT-PCR of the TCR CDR3. TCRdb re-derived calls from the multiplex PCR reads in MiXCR, one entry per CDR3 protein. There are about 320,000 distinct CDR3 sequences in the sample; around 17% occur only once, and around a third lies in the top ten. The sequenced sample was blood. These receptors all stem from a man under 40 with Graves' hyperthyroidism.

The chain links TRBV27 to TRBJ2-1, with 13 positions matching TRBD2. Germline V CDR1 and CDR2: MNHEY, SMNVEV (reference sequence). J gave up 5 bases and V 3 bases, and 4 bases lay outside the gene matches. The CDR3 is 16 residues long. CDR3 DNA: TGTGCCAGCAGTTTTAGGACTAGCGGGAGTAACAATGAGCAGTTCTTC. Protein product: CASSFRTSGSNNEQFF.

The chain has TRBV25-1 and TRBJ2-1; possibly TRBD2 for D (7 bases). V was cut by 8 bases and J by 7 bases, with 15 bases left in between. Germline V gene sequence: CDR1 MGHDK, CDR2 SYGVNS. The CDR3 covers 13 residues. The CDR3 sequence: CASFGGQGNEQFF. The CDR3 bases are TGTGCCAGCTTCGGGGGGCAAGGAAATGAGCAGTTCTTC. The full variable domain, its missing parts supplied by reference TRBV25-1 and TRBJ2-1, is EADIYQTPRYLVIGTGKKITLECSQTMGHDKMYWYQQDPGMELHLIHYSYGVNSTEKGDLSSESTVSRIRTEHFPLTLESARPSHTSQYLCASFGGQGNEQFFGPGTRLTVL.

The chain uses TRBV5-1 and TRBJ1-1, with D hard to call. CDR3 length equals 18 residues. Trimming removed 0 bases at V and 5 bases at J, with 23 bases between. CDR1 is SGHRS and CDR2 is YFSETQ in the germline V gene. The CDR3 loop reads CASSLVIRTDPSETEAFF. The CDR3 nucleotides are TGCGCCAGCAGCTTGGTGATCAGGACCGACCCGAGCGAGACTGAAGCTTTCTTT.

The chain has TRBV6-5 and TRBJ2-7; 15 nucleotides line up with TRBD2. CDR3 length: 17 amino acids. V was clipped by 2 bases and J by 2 bases; unmatched bases: 4. CDR1 is MNHEY and CDR2 is SVGAGI in the germline V gene. CDR3 in amino acids: CASSYQGLAGGTYEQYF. CDR3 bases: TGTGCCAGCAGTTACCAAGGACTAGCGGGAGGGACCTACGAGCAGTACTTC.

This clonotype has a handful of counts. J is TRBJ1-1 and V is TRBV19, with D uncertain. V was shortened by 7 bases and J by 11 bases, with 14 bases between the two germline ends. Germline V gives CDR1 LNHDA, CDR2 SQIVND (reference sequence). CDR3 length: 11 residues. The CDR3 region has the DNA TGTGCCAGTATCGGACCGGGCCAGGCTTTCTTT. It specifies CASIGPGQAFF.

This clonotype was picked up many times. The gene calls are TRBV29-1 and TRBJ2-1; 7 bases are shared with TRBD2. CDR1 SQVTM and CDR2 ANQGSEA come from the germline V gene. The CDR3 is made up of 14 amino acids. Trimming removed 3 bases from V and 3 bases from J; junction bases left unmatched: 5. The CDR3 region is CSVEGGDFYNEQFF. CDR3 bases: TGCAGCGTTGAGGGGGGGGACTTCTACAATGAGCAGTTCTTC.

This clonotype was seen ten or more times. The chain carries TRBV3-1 and TRBJ1-1, with D possibly matching TRBD1 (5 bases). This CDR3 region has 13 residues. CDR1 is LGHDT and CDR2 is YNNKEL in the germline V gene (reference sequence). Trimming pared 1 base from V and 5 bases from J, leaving 8 bases between. The CDR3 DNA reads as TGTGCCAGCAGCCAAGGACAGAGGACTGAAGCTTTCTTT. Its translation: CASSQGQRTEAFF. The full variable domain, in which reference TRBV3-1 and TRBJ1-1 provide the parts outside the CDR3, is DTAVSQTPKYLVTQMGNDKSIKCEQNLGHDTMYWYKQDSKKFLKIMFSYNNKELIINETVPNRFSPKSPDKAHLNLHINSLELGDSAVYFCASSQGQRTEAFFGQGTRLTVV.

V and J are TRBV5-1 and TRBJ2-3; 16 positions match TRBD2. The trim removed 4 bases at V and 5 bases at J, leaving 25 bases unmatched. Germline V CDR1 and CDR2: SGHRS, YFSETQ. The CDR3 consists of 23 residues. The CDR3 region is CASSHPRTNPGTSGRAGGDTQYF. The CDR3 DNA reads TGCGCCAGCAGCCATCCAAGAACCAACCCCGGGACTAGCGGGAGGGCCGGGGGAGATACGCAGTATTTT.

The gene calls are TRBV5-1 and TRBJ2-1; 8 bases line up with TRBD2. The V segment lost 2 bases and the J segment 7 bases; nucleotides outside the gene matches: 14. This CDR3 has 17 residues. CDR1 is SGHRS and CDR2 is YFSETQ in the germline V gene. The CDR3 nucleotides read TGCGCCAGCAGCTTATTCCTAGCGGGTACAGAGGGAAATGAGCAGTTCTTC. This sequence encodes CASSLFLAGTEGNEQFF.

The table lists this clonotype with a few counts. The J gene is TRBJ2-5, the V gene TRBV4-2; the D call may be TRBD1 or TRBD2 (5 bases each). The CDR3 covers 14 residues. V lost 3 bases to trimming and J lost 4 bases, with 12 bases between them. The V gene's germline CDR1 is LGHNA and CDR2 YNFKEQ. The CDR3 sequence is CASSQSTRGETQYF. The CDR3, as DNA: TGTGCCAGCAGCCAGAGTACTAGGGGAGAGACCCAGTACTTC.

This clonotype was counted at least ten times. V usage is TRBV6-1 and J usage is TRBJ2-1, with D possibly TRBD1 on 6 matching bases. The germline V gene has CDR1 MNHNS and CDR2 SASEGT. The CDR3 sequence is 15 residues long. The ends were cut back, 10 bases at V and 8 bases at J, with 24 bases in the middle. CDR3 residues: CATHAPDRANYEQFF. The CDR3 DNA is TGTGCCACCCACGCCCCGGACAGAGCTAACTATGAGCAGTTCTTC.

This clonotype was counted a single time. The chain has TRBV7-9 and TRBJ2-7; D may be TRBD1 (6 bases). Trimming left V 5 bases short and J 1 base short, with 12 bases between. Germline V gene data show CDR1 as SEHNR and CDR2 as FQNEAQ (reference sequence). This CDR3 comprises 14 residues. CDR3 in amino acids: CASSKDSFSYEQYF. CDR3 in DNA: TGTGCCAGCAGCAAGGACAGTTTTTCCTACGAGCAGTACTTC. Full variable domain (outside the CDR3, taken from reference TRBV7-9 and TRBJ2-7): DTGVSQNPRHKITKRGQNVTFRCDPISEHNRLYWYRQTLGQGPEFLTYFQNEAQLEKSRLLSDRFSAERPKGSFSTLEIQRTEQGDSAMYLCASSKDSFSYEQYFGPGTRLTVT.

This clonotype was detected a few times. The CDR3, as DNA: TGTGCCAGCAGCGTAGAAAGGGCCGGCAATGAGCAGTACTTC. Translation: CASSVERAGNEQYF. The rearrangement joins TRBV9 to TRBJ2-1; D uncertain. The J call may not be correct, given that the DNA end is closer to TRBJ2-7. Germline values: CDR1 SGDLS, CDR2 YYNGEE. The CDR3 covers 14 residues.

This rearrangement joins TRBV11-1 to TRBJ2-7, with TRBD1 matching over 10 bases. The CDR3 has 14 residues. CDR1 is SGHAT, CDR2 FQDESV, per germline (reference sequence). The J segment lost 4 bases and the V segment lost 5 bases, leaving 5 bases of the junction unmatched. The CDR3 loop is CASSSRDRGYEQYF. CDR3 sequence (DNA): TGTGCCAGCAGCAGCCGGGACAGGGGATACGAGCAGTACTTC. Looking up the rest from reference TRBV11-1 and TRBJ2-7 gives the full variable domain: EAEVAQSPRYKITEKSQAVAFWCDPISGHATLYWYRQILGQGPELLVQFQDESVVDDSQLPKDRFSAERLKGVDSTLKIQPAELGDSAMYLCASSSRDRGYEQYFGPGTRLTVT.

This chain connects TRBV3-1 to TRBJ1-2; no firm D call. Germline V gene lookup returns CDR1 LGHDT and CDR2 YNNKEL (reference sequence). The CDR3 sequence is 16 residues long. V was clipped by 0 bases and J by 4 bases, with 15 bases between them. CDR3 bases: TGTGCCAGCAGCCAAGACAGCCTGTCGGGATTCTATGGCTACACCTTC. This codes for CASSQDSLSGFYGYTF. The full variable domain, with the rest looked up from reference TRBV3-1 and TRBJ1-2, is DTAVSQTPKYLVTQMGNDKSIKCEQNLGHDTMYWYKQDSKKFLKIMFSYNNKELIINETVPNRFSPKSPDKAHLNLHINSLELGDSAVYFCASSQDSLSGFYGYTFGSGTRLTVV.

In its sample, this clonotype was seen a few times. The genes are TRBV7-9 and TRBJ1-4; weak D call: TRBD1 (6 bases). The CDR3 is 14 amino acids. V was clipped by 1 base and J by 7 bases, with 10 bases between them. Germline lookup yields CDR1 SEHNR and CDR2 FQNEAQ (reference sequence). The CDR3 loop reads CASSLGGRTEKLFF. The CDR3 nucleotides read TGTGCCAGCAGCTTAGGGGGGCGGACTGAAAAACTGTTTTTT.

This clonotype was counted between two and nine times. The chain recombines TRBV6-5 with TRBJ2-7; D gene unclear. Trimming shortened V by 1 base and J by 3 bases, and 10 bases separated the two germline ends. The germline V gene encodes CDR1 MNHEY and CDR2 SVGAGI. This CDR3 has 14 residues. The CDR3 nucleotides read TGTGCCAGCAGTTACTTCAGCGATAGCTACGAGCAGTACTTC. It translates to CASSYFSDSYEQYF.

V gene TRBV19 combines with J gene TRBJ2-1, with D possibly matching TRBD1 (6 bases). Germline CDR1 reads LNHDA; CDR2 reads SQIVND (reference sequence). This CDR3 region has 13 residues. Trimming stripped 3 bases from V and 4 bases from J, with 7 bases between. The CDR3 bases are TGTGCCAGTAGTATGGACAGTTACAATGAGCAGTTCTTC. Amino acids: CASSMDSYNEQFF.

This clonotype came up a few times. The chain is built from TRBV7-2 and TRBJ2-1; no firm D call. The CDR3 loop spans 11 amino acids. Germline V lookup: CDR1 SGHTA, CDR2 FQGNSA. With 5 bases removed from V and 7 bases from J, the gap between germline ends came to 6 bases. The CDR3 coding sequence is TGTGCCAGCAGCCGCCAAAATGAGCAGTTCTTC. Residues: CASSRQNEQFF.

The J gene is TRBJ2-3, the V gene TRBV7-3, with D unclear. Germline V gene lookup returns CDR1 SGHTA and CDR2 FQGTGA. The CDR3 sequence is 16 residues long. Trimming took 5 bases from V and 6 from J, leaving 21 bases between them. The CDR3 here is CASSAISLSDRDTQYF. The CDR3 coding sequence is TGTGCCAGCAGCGCTATCTCTCTTTCCGATAGGGATACGCAGTATTTT.

In its sample, this clonotype was seen a few times. The chain joins TRBV7-3 to TRBJ2-5; TRBD1 agrees at 7 bases. J was trimmed by 3 bases and V by 5 bases; bases with no gene match: 3. The length of the CDR3 is 13 residues. CDR1 and CDR2 (germline): SGHTA, FQGTGA. The DNA for the CDR3 is TGTGCCAGCAGCCGACAGGGCGAAGAGACCCAGTACTTC. Residues: CASSRQGEETQYF.

This clonotype was found a few times. This chain connects TRBV19 to TRBJ2-3; a possible D gene is TRBD2 (6 bases). CDR1 is LNHDA, CDR2 SQIVND, per germline (reference sequence). The CDR3 runs to 14 residues. V was clipped by 5 bases and J by 5 bases, with 14 bases between them. The CDR3 coding sequence is TGTGCCAGTAGTCCTACGGAGGGTTTAGATACGCAGTATTTT. This translates into CASSPTEGLDTQYF.

In this sample, this clonotype turned up many times. CDR3: CASSLTSGRNNEQFF. In DNA form, the CDR3 reads TGTGCCAGCAGCTTAACTAGCGGGAGAAACAATGAGCAGTTCTTC. V gene TRBV7-2 combines with J gene TRBJ2-1, with 11 bases lining up with TRBD2. V dropped 2 bases and J dropped 5; count of bases not matched to a gene: 2. The germline CDR1 and CDR2 sequences are SGHTA and FQGNSA. The length of the CDR3 is 15 residues. The variable domain in full, with the rest retrieved from reference TRBV7-2 and TRBJ2-1, is GAGVSQSPSNKVTEKGKDVELRCDPISGHTALYWYRQSLGQGLEFLIYFQGNSAPDKSGLPSDRFSAERTGGSVSTLTIQRTQQEDSAVYLCASSLTSGRNNEQFFGPGTRLTVL.

V gene TRBV7-9 combines with J gene TRBJ1-1; 9 bases are shared with TRBD1. The germline V gene has CDR1 SEHNR and CDR2 FQNEAQ (reference sequence). V gave up 5 bases and J gave up 10 bases; unmatched junction bases: 5. The CDR3 covers 12 residues. The CDR3 reads CASSGRDRAAFF. CDR3 nucleotides: TGTGCCAGCAGCGGGAGGGACAGGGCAGCTTTCTTT.

This clonotype was seen only a few times. This chain joins TRBV5-4 and TRBJ2-7; D possibly uses TRBD1 or TRBD2 (5 bases each). Germline CDR1 reads SGHNT; CDR2 reads YYREEE (reference sequence). The CDR3 consists of 18 residues. The ends were cut back, 3 bases at V and 4 bases at J, with 26 bases in the middle. CDR3: CASSSLGMTGAGTYEQYF. DNA of the CDR3: TGTGCCAGCAGCTCCTTGGGCATGACGGGCGCAGGGACGTACGAGCAGTACTTC.

V gene TRBV20-1 combines with J gene TRBJ2-5, with D perhaps matching TRBD2 (6 bases). CDR3 length equals 12 residues. Germline V gene sequence: CDR1 DFQATT, CDR2 SNEGSKA (reference sequence). Trimming stripped 5 bases from V and 3 bases from J, with 10 bases between. CDR3: CSAPPGEETQYF. The CDR3 DNA is TGCAGTGCTCCCCCGGGAGAAGAGACCCAGTACTTC.

This clonotype was seen many times. The chain employs TRBV30 and TRBJ1-5; TRBD1 might be the D (5 bases). The germline V and J ends were trimmed by 1 base and 5 bases, with 9 bases remaining between them. This CDR3 spans 13 amino acids. Germline CDR1 and CDR2: GTSNPN and SVGIG (reference sequence). The CDR3 nucleotides read TGTGCCTGGAGTGAGGGGTATTATCAGCCCCAGCATTTT. This translates into CAWSEGYYQPQHF.

This clonotype occurred many times. The gene calls are TRBV12-3 or TRBV12-4 and TRBJ1-2; D unresolved. Trimming left V 5 bases short and J 8 bases short, with 18 bases between. The CDR3 is made up of 14 amino acids. Written as DNA, the CDR3 is TGTGCCAGCAGTAGTCGAGGAAATTCGGAAGGCTACACCTTC. Translating gives CASSSRGNSEGYTF.

This clonotype was observed at least ten times. J is TRBJ1-2 and V is TRBV7-2; 9 bases agree with TRBD1. In germline, CDR1 is SGHTA, CDR2 FQGNSA. With V trimmed by 2 bases and J by 4 bases, 5 bases remained unmatched. The CDR3 contains 15 residues. The CDR3, as DNA: TGTGCCAGCAGCTTACGGGACAGGGACTTCTATGGCTACACCTTC. This sequence encodes CASSLRDRDFYGYTF.

The chain joins TRBV9 to TRBJ2-7, with 9 positions matching TRBD2. CDR1 SGDLS and CDR2 YYNGEE come from the germline V gene. The CDR3 extends over 15 amino acids. V was clipped by 4 bases and J by 1 base; unmatched bases: 6. For the CDR3, the DNA is TGTGCCAGCAGCCCAGCGGGGGGAGAGTCCTACGAGCAGTACTTC. Protein product: CASSPAGGESYEQYF.

This clonotype occurred many times. This clone may be a read error of a much larger clone one base away. This chain's CDR3 is CASSQRGNTEAFF. The CDR3 coding sequence is TGTGCCAGCAGCCAACGGGGGAACACTGAAGCTTTCTTT. The V gene is TRBV7-9, the J gene TRBJ1-1; D gene uncertain. V lost 5 bases and J lost 1, with 8 bases in between. The length of the CDR3 is 13 residues. From germline, CDR1 is SEHNR and CDR2 FQNEAQ (reference sequence). Full variable domain (missing parts from reference TRBV7-9 and TRBJ1-1): DTGVSQNPRHKITKRGQNVTFRCDPISEHNRLYWYRQTLGQGPEFLTYFQNEAQLEKSRLLSDRFSAERPKGSFSTLEIQRTEQGDSAMYLCASSQRGNTEAFFGQGTRLTVV.

V usage is TRBV27 and J usage is TRBJ1-2; D possibly corresponds to TRBD1 (6 bases). V was trimmed by 5 bases and J by 8 bases, leaving 18 bases between them. From germline, CDR1 is MNHEY and CDR2 SMNVEV (reference sequence). The CDR3 covers 14 residues. The chain's CDR3 is CASSQDRSTSGYTF. In nucleotides, the CDR3 is TGTGCCAGCAGTCAGGACAGATCAACATCCGGCTACACCTTC.